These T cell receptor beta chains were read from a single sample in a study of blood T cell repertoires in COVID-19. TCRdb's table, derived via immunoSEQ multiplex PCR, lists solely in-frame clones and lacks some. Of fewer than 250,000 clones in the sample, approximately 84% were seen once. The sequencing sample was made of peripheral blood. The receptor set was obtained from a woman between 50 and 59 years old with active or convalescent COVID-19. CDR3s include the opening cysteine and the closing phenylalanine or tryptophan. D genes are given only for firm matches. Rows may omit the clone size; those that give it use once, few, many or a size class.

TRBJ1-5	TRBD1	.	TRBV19	TGTGCCAGTACCCTCGATGGGTCGGGGACAGTGGGACAGCCCCAGCATTTT	CASTLDGSGTVGQPQHF
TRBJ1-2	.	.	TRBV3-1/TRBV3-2	TGTGCCAGCAGCCAAGATTCCCGTTTCTATGGCTACACCTTC	CASSQDSRFYGYTF
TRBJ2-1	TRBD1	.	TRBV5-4	TGTGCCAGCAGCCCAGGGACAGGGATGCGCAGTGAGCAGTTCTTC	CASSPGTGMRSEQFF
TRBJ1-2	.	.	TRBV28	TGTGCCAGCAGTTTGGAGATCAACTATGGCTACACCTTC	CASSLEINYGYTF
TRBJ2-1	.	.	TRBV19	TGTGCCAGTAGGATGGACAGCGAGCAGCAGTTCTTC	CASRMDSEQQFF
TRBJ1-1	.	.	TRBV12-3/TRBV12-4	TGTGCCAGCAGTTTTAGTCAGGATTATGAAGCTTTCTTT	CASSFSQDYEAFF
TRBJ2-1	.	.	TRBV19	TGTGCCAGTAGTTCCCAGTACTCCTACAATGAGCAGTTCTTC	CASSSQYSYNEQFF
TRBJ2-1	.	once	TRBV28	TGTGCCAGCACCCATCGGAGCCGTGAGCAGTTCTTC	CASTHRSREQFF
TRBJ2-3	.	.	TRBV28	TGTGCCAGCATGACCCCCGGGGTAGCAGATACGCAGTATTTT	CASMTPGVADTQYF
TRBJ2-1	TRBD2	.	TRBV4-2	TGTGCCAGCAGCTTAAGGGCCACTAGCGGGAGTCCCGATGAGCAGTTCTTC	CASSLRATSGSPDEQFF
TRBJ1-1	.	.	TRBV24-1	TGTGCCACCAGTGGCGGAACTGAAGCTTTCTTT	CATSGGTEAFF
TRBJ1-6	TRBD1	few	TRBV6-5	TGTGCCAGCAGGAGGGACAGGGGAAATTCACCCCTCCACTTT	CASRRDRGNSPLHF
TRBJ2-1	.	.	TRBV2	TGTGCCAGCAGTGTATTGGGTAGCGTATACAATGAGCAGTTCTTC	CASSVLGSVYNEQFF
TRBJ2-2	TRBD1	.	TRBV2	TGTGCCAGCAGTCGGGACAGCACCAACACCGGGGAGCTGTTTTTT	CASSRDSTNTGELFF
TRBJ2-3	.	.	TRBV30	TGTGCCCGAGCGGTCGCAGATACGCAGTATTTT	CARAVADTQYF
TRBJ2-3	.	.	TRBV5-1	TGCGCCAGCAGATATAGCACAGATACGCAGTATTTT	CASRYSTDTQYF
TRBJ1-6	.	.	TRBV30	TGTGCCTGGAGTAAGCTGGAACAGGGATGGGATTCACCCCTCCACTTT	CAWSKLEQGWDSPLHF
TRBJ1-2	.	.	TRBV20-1	TGCAGTGCTAACGGTGACTATGGCTACACCTTC	CSANGDYGYTF
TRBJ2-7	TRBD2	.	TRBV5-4	TGTGCCAGCAGCGCACTAGCGGGAGGGGGCTACGAGCAGTACTTC	CASSALAGGGYEQYF
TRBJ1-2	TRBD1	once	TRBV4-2	TGTGCCAGCAGCCAAGACCCCGGACAGGGAAGGAATGGCTACACCTTC	CASSQDPGQGRNGYTF
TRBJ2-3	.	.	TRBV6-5	TGTGCCAGGACCCCCCGGGAGAGAAGCACAGATACGCAGTATTTT	CARTPRERSTDTQYF
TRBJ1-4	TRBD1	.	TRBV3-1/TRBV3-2	TGTGCCAGCAGCCCCAACCTCGGGACAGGCCCACCGGAACTGTTTTTT	CASSPNLGTGPPELFF
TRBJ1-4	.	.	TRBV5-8	TGTGCCAGCAGCCGGGTCCGAGGTGAAAAACTGTTTTTT	CASSRVRGEKLFF
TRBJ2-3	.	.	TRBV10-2	TGCGCCAGCGGCGAGGAGAGCACAGATACGCAGTATTTT	CASGEESTDTQYF
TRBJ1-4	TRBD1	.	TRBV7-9	TGTGCCAGCAGCTTACCCGGGACAGGCTTGGGAAAACTGTTTTTT	CASSLPGTGLGKLFF
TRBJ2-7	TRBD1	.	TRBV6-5	TGTGCCAGCAGTCAGGGGGCGATCGAGCAGTACTTC	CASSQGAIEQYF